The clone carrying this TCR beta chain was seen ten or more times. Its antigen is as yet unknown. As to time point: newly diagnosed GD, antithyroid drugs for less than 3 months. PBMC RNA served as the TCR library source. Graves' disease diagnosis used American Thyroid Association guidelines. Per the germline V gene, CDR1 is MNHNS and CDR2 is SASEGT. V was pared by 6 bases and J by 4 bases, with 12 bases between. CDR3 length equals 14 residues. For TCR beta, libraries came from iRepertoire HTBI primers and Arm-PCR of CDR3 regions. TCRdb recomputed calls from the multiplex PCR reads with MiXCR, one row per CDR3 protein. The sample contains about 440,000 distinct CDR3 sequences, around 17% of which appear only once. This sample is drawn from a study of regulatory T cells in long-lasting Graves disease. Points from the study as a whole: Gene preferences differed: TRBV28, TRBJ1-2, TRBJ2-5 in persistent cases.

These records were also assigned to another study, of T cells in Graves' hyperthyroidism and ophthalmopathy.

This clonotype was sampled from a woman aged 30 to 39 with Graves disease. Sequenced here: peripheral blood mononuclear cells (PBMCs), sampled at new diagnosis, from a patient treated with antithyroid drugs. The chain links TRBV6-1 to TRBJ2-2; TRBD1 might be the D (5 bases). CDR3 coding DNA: TGTGCCAGCAGACAGGCCCACGGCACCGGGGAGCTGTTTTTT. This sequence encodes CASRQAHGTGELFF.